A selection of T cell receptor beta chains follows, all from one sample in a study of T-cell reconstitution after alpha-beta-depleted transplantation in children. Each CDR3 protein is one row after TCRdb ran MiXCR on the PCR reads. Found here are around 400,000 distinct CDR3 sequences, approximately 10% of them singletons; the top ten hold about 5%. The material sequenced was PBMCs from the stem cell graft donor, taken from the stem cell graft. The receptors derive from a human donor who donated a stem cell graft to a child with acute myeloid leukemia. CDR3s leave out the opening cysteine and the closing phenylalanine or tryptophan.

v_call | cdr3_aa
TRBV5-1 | ASSLALDQPQH
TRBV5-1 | ASSLSSGNEQF
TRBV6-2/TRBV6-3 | ASSYSSWASNYGYT
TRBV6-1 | ASSPSGGGGNIQY
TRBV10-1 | ASSENPPGRSAYNEQF
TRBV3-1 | ASSQGPFASPLH
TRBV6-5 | ASSYGLAGAGELF
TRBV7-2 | ASSPGGWDEKLF
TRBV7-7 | ASSLGGTGLETQY
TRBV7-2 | ASSLAFKSQTGSTSTDTQY
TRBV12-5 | ASGNTEAF
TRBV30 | AYTGPPRVPYEQY
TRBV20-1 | SARSVKAPQETQY
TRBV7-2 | ASSATSSGGYNEQF
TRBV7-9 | ASSLAQGDTEAF
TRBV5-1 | ASSQPARGTEAF
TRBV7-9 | ASTPQAESEQY
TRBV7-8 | ASSLGSGRSGGYT
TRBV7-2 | ASSLGSYNEQF
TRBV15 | ATSRDLGIGNEQF
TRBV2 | ASSEDGGTSGTCEQY
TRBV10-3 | AISEQGNTEAF
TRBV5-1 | ASRPGQGNIQY
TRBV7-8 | ASSQTDNQPQH
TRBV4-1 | ASSQYPGTPSANEQF
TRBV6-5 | ASTHLDRGGETQY
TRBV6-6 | ASSPGLPGPQH
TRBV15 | ATSRDLGRGKTQY
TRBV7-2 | ASSRIAYEQY
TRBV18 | ASSPSQGYEQY
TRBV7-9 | TSSLGEPGSGTGELF
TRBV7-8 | ASSARALTGELF
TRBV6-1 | ASGGLVATGELF
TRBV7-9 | ASSLADREVANTEAF
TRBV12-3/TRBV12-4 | ASSRGDTEAF
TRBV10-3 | AIKAGSTDTQY
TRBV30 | AFGASSGSEQF
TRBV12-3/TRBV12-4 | ASRKTSGSATGELF
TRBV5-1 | ASSVGTSRSYEQY
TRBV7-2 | ASSLVSGSSTDTQY
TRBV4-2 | ASSLPGGGENNEQF
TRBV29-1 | SGTTSSETQY
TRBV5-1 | ASSQGATYNSPLN
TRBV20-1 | SARDPGQGSQPQH
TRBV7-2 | ASSLVGSSGNTIY